A selection of T cell receptor beta chains follows, all from one sample in a study of T cells in Graves' hyperthyroidism and ophthalmopathy. TCRdb reanalysed the multiplex PCR reads using MiXCR and keeps one entry per CDR3 protein. The sample records roughly 570,000 distinct CDR3 sequences, 35% to 55% being singletons. The specimen sequenced was peripheral blood or thyroid tissue (not recorded which). Receptors originate from an adult woman with Graves' disease, either hyperthyroidism or ophthalmopathy (not recorded which). CDR3s include the opening cysteine and the closing phenylalanine or tryptophan. The order of the fields is D gene, clone size, V gene, J gene, CDR3 protein, CDR3 DNA. The D gene is left open where the match is weak. Size is omitted from some rows. Given values are once, few, many or a class for expanded clones.

D: -
size: -
V: TRBV7-3
J: TRBJ1-2
CDR3: CASSPKCQQEGGYTF
DNA: TGTGCCAGCAGCCCGAAATGTCAGCAGGAGGGTGGCTACACCTTC

D: TRBD1
size: -
V: TRBV10-3
J: TRBJ1-2
CDR3: CAIANRGAGYGYTF
DNA: TGTGCCATTGCCAACAGGGGAGCGGGCTATGGCTACACCTTC

D: -
size: many
V: TRBV12-5
J: TRBJ1-5
CDR3: CARESFQPQHF
DNA: TGTGCTAGGGAGTCTTTTCAGCCCCAGCATTTT

D: TRBD1
size: many
V: TRBV20-1
J: TRBJ1-4
CDR3: CSALQGSSLNEKLFF
DNA: TGCAGTGCCCTACAGGGGTCTTCACTTAATGAAAAACTGTTTTTT

D: -
size: -
V: TRBV10-3
J: TRBJ2-7
CDR3: CAISEAGITYEQYF
DNA: TGTGCCATCAGTGAGGCGGGAATTACCTACGAGCAGTACTTC

D: TRBD1
size: many
V: TRBV20-1
J: TRBJ1-1
CDR3: CSARDRSGTGGTEAFF
DNA: TGCAGTGCTAGAGATCGGTCCGGGACAGGGGGCACTGAAGCTTTCTTT

D: -
size: many
V: TRBV7-2
J: TRBJ1-1
CDR3: CASSLEPGNTEAFF
DNA: TGTGCCAGCAGCTTAGAGCCGGGGAACACTGAAGCTTTCTTT

D: -
size: medium-sized
V: TRBV7-9
J: TRBJ1-1
CDR3: CASSSDLDAEAFF
DNA: TGTGCCAGCAGCTCGGATCTAGATGCTGAAGCTTTCTTT

D: -
size: -
V: TRBV10-3
J: TRBJ2-2
CDR3: CAIVPDQPKPGELFF
DNA: TGTGCCATCGTCCCGGACCAACCCAAACCGGGGGAGCTGTTTTTT

D: -
size: few
V: TRBV12-3/TRBV12-4
J: TRBJ2-7
CDR3: CASSLGDRTYEQYF
DNA: TGTGCCAGCAGTTTGGGAGACAGGACCTACGAGCAGTACTTC

D: TRBD2
size: -
V: TRBV29-1
J: TRBJ2-7
CDR3: CSSFHRVRGGYEQYF
DNA: TGCAGCAGTTTTCACAGGGTCCGGGGGGGCTACGAGCAGTACTTC

D: -
size: -
V: TRBV25-1
J: TRBJ2-5
CDR3: CASRGAQVGGETQYF
DNA: TGTGCCAGCAGAGGGGCGCAAGTCGGCGGTGAGACCCAGTACTTC

D: -
size: -
V: TRBV10-1
J: TRBJ2-1
CDR3: CASSDNPNEQFF
DNA: TGCGCCAGCAGTGATAACCCCAATGAGCAGTTCTTC

D: -
size: few
V: TRBV25-1
J: TRBJ1-2
CDR3: CASSEYDREYGYTF
DNA: TGTGCCAGCAGTGAATACGACAGAGAGTATGGCTACACCTTC

D: -
size: many
V: TRBV6-5
J: TRBJ2-2
CDR3: CASSYNPGELFF
DNA: TGTGCCAGCAGTTACAACCCCGGGGAGCTGTTTTTT

D: -
size: many
V: TRBV20-1
J: TRBJ1-5
CDR3: CSASFFGGADQPQHF
DNA: TGCAGTGCTAGCTTCTTTGGGGGGGCGGATCAGCCCCAGCATTTT

D: -
size: -
V: TRBV15
J: TRBJ1-5
CDR3: CATSSRRGGNQPQHF
DNA: TGTGCCACCAGCAGTCGTAGGGGAGGCAATCAGCCCCAGCATTTT

D: -
size: many
V: TRBV28
J: TRBJ1-6
CDR3: CASSLGPGANSPLHF
DNA: TGTGCCAGCAGTTTAGGCCCCGGCGCTAATTCACCCCTCCACTTT

D: -
size: -
V: TRBV2
J: TRBJ2-1
CDR3: CASDAGPNEQFF
DNA: TGTGCCAGCGACGCAGGGCCCAATGAGCAGTTCTTC

D: -
size: -
V: TRBV7-2
J: TRBJ2-7
CDR3: CASSLGVSRGEQYF
DNA: TGTGCCAGCAGCTTAGGGGTTAGCCGCGGGGAGCAGTACTTC

D: -
size: many
V: TRBV11-2
J: TRBJ2-7
CDR3: CASSFPLTYEQYF
DNA: TGTGCCAGCAGCTTCCCGCTAACGTACGAGCAGTACTTC

D: TRBD2
size: -
V: TRBV11-2
J: TRBJ2-5
CDR3: CASSEGTSGSWETQYF
DNA: TGTGCCAGCAGCGAGGGGACTAGCGGGAGTTGGGAGACCCAGTACTTC

D: -
size: many
V: TRBV4-1
J: TRBJ1-5
CDR3: CASSQPWGRASQPQHF
DNA: TGCGCCAGCAGCCAACCTTGGGGAAGGGCCTCTCAGCCCCAGCATTTT

D: -
size: -
V: TRBV28
J: TRBJ1-6
CDR3: CASSVTHNSPLHF
DNA: TGTGCCAGCAGTGTCACTCATAATTCACCCCTCCACTTT

D: -
size: -
V: TRBV5-6
J: TRBJ1-2
CDR3: CASSFWVSPGYTF
DNA: TGTGCCAGCAGCTTCTGGGTCTCTCCTGGCTACACCTTC

D: -
size: many
V: TRBV27
J: TRBJ1-6
CDR3: CASSYSASNSPLHF
DNA: TGTGCCAGCAGTTACAGCGCTTCCAATTCACCCCTCCACTTT

D: -
size: -
V: TRBV7-9
J: TRBJ1-5
CDR3: CATREGGSQPQHF
DNA: TGTGCCACCCGGGAGGGCGGCAGTCAGCCCCAGCATTTT

D: TRBD2
size: -
V: TRBV10-3
J: TRBJ2-7
CDR3: CALGEDSGTHEQYF
DNA: TGTGCCCTCGGGGAGGATAGCGGGACCCACGAGCAGTACTTC

D: TRBD2
size: many
V: TRBV13
J: TRBJ2-7
CDR3: CASSSPAGGPAEQYF
DNA: TGTGCCAGCAGCTCCCCAGCGGGAGGGCCGGCCGAGCAGTACTTC

D: -
size: -
V: TRBV7-9
J: TRBJ1-4
CDR3: CASSLRRPEGEKLFF
DNA: TGTGCCAGCAGCCTACGACGACCCGAAGGGGAAAAACTGTTTTTT

D: -
size: many
V: TRBV5-6
J: TRBJ2-7
CDR3: CASSLSGFPYEQYF
DNA: TGTGCCAGCAGCTTATCGGGATTTCCTTACGAGCAGTACTTC

D: -
size: many
V: TRBV20-1
J: TRBJ1-5
CDR3: CSASWTVNQPQHF
DNA: TGCAGTGCTAGTTGGACAGTTAATCAGCCCCAGCATTTT

D: -
size: -
V: TRBV6-1
J: TRBJ1-5
CDR3: CASSHWGGNRPQHF
DNA: TGTGCCAGCAGCCATTGGGGGGGGAATCGGCCCCAGCATTTT

D: -
size: once
V: TRBV15
J: TRBJ1-5
CDR3: CATSRDALGPQHF
DNA: TGTGCCACCAGCAGAGATGCGCTGGGGCCCCAGCATTTT

D: -
size: many
V: TRBV28
J: TRBJ2-7
CDR3: CASSSPTYEQYF
DNA: TGTGCCAGCAGTTCCCCCACCTACGAGCAGTACTTC

D: TRBD2
size: -
V: TRBV2
J: TRBJ2-5
CDR3: CASSEGETLAGGGTGEPQYF
DNA: TGTGCCAGCAGTGAAGGGGAGACTCTAGCGGGAGGGGGCACCGGGGAGCCCCAGTACTTC

D: -
size: -
V: TRBV15
J: TRBJ2-5
CDR3: CATSRDSGKAETQYF
DNA: TGTGCCACCAGCAGAGATTCTGGGAAGGCTGAGACCCAGTACTTC

D: -
size: many
V: TRBV7-2
J: TRBJ1-2
CDR3: CASSLGQPNLYGYTF
DNA: TGTGCCAGCAGCTTAGGACAGCCCAATCTCTATGGCTACACCTTC

D: TRBD2
size: many
V: TRBV12-3/TRBV12-4
J: TRBJ2-7
CDR3: CASSNSGRYSYEQYF
DNA: TGTGCCAGCAGCAATAGCGGGAGGTACTCCTACGAGCAGTACTTC

D: -
size: many
V: TRBV27
J: TRBJ1-2
CDR3: CASGNSDETTF
DNA: TGTGCCAGTGGAAACAGCGACGAAACCACCTTC

D: -
size: many
V: TRBV7-2
J: TRBJ1-5
CDR3: CASSSYFLSNQPQHF
DNA: TGTGCCAGCAGCTCTTACTTCCTTAGCAATCAGCCCCAGCATTTT

D: -
size: once
V: TRBV7-9
J: TRBJ2-5
CDR3: CASSPGAFRETQYF
DNA: TGTGCCAGCAGCCCGGGAGCGTTTCGAGAGACCCAGTACTTC

D: TRBD2
size: many
V: TRBV7-9
J: TRBJ2-5
CDR3: CASSLGTSGRSETQYF
DNA: TGTGCCAGCAGCTTGGGGACTAGCGGGAGAAGTGAGACCCAGTACTTC

D: TRBD2
size: many
V: TRBV7-9
J: TRBJ2-7
CDR3: CASSSTTSGNSYEQYF
DNA: TGTGCCAGCAGCTCAACGACTAGCGGGAACTCCTACGAGCAGTACTTC

D: TRBD1
size: few
V: TRBV5-8
J: TRBJ1-4
CDR3: CASSLLVTGGGRGEKLFF
DNA: TGTGCCAGCAGCTTACTGGTTACAGGGGGGGGAAGGGGTGAAAAACTGTTTTTT

D: -
size: many
V: TRBV20-1
J: TRBJ1-5
CDR3: CSAVLGRTGNQPQHF
DNA: TGCAGTGCTGTCCTCGGGCGGACGGGCAATCAGCCCCAGCATTTT

D: -
size: -
V: TRBV10-3
J: TRBJ1-1
CDR3: CTSKYTEAFF
DNA: TGTACCTCTAAGTACACTGAAGCTTTCTTT

D: -
size: -
V: TRBV5-5
J: TRBJ1-4
CDR3: CASSLGFRNEKLFF
DNA: TGTGCCAGCAGCTTGGGGTTTAGGAATGAAAAACTGTTTTTT